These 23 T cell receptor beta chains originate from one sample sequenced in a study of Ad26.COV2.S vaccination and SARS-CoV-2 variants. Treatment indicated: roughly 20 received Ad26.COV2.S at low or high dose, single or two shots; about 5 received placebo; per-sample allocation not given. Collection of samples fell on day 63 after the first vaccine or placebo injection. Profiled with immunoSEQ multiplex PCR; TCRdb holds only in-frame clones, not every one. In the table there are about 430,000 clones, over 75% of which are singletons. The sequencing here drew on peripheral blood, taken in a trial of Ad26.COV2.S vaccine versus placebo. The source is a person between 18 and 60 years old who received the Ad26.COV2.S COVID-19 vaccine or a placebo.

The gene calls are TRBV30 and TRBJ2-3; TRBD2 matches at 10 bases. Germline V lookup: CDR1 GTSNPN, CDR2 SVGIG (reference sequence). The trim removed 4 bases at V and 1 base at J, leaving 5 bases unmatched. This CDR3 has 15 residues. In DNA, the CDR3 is TGTGCCTGGAAAGTAAGCGGGAGGGGCACAGATACGCAGTATTTT. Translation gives CAWKVSGRGTDTQYF.

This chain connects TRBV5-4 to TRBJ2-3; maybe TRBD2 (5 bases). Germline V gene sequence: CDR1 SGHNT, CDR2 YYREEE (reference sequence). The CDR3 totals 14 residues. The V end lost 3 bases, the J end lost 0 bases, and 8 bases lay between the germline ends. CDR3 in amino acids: CASSSRTSTDTQYF. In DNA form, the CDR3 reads TGTGCCAGCAGCTCCAGGACTAGCACAGATACGCAGTATTTT.

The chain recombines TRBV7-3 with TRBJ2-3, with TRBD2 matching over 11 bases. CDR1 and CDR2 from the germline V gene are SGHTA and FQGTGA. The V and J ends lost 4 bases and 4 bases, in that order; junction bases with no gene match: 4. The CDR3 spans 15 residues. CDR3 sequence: CASSYIAGGADTQYF. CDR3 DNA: TGTGCCAGCAGCTACATAGCGGGAGGGGCAGATACGCAGTATTTT. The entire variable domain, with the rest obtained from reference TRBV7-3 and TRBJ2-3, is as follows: GAGVSQTPSNKVTEKGKYVELRCDPISGHTALYWYRQSLGQGPEFLIYFQGTGAADDSGLPNDRFFAVRPEGSVSTLKIQRTERGDSAVYLCASSYIAGGADTQYFGPGTRLTVL.

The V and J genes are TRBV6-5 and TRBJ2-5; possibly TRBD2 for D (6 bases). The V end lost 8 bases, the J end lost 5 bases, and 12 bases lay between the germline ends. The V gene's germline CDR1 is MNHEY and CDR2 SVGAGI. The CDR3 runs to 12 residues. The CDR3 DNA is TGTGCCAGCGGGCGGGGCAGGGAGACCCAGTACTTC. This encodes CASGRGRETQYF.

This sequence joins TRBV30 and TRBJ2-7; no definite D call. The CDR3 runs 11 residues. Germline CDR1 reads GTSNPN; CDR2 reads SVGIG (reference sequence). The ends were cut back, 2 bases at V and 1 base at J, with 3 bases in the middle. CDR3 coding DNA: TGTGCCTGGAGTAAGTCCTACGAGCAGTACTTC. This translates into CAWSKSYEQYF.

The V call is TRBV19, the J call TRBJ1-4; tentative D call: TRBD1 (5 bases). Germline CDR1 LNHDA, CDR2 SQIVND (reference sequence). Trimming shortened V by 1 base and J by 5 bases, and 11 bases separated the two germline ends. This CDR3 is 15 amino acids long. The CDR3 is CASSIVGDWNEKLFF. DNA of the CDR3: TGTGCCAGTAGTATAGTCGGGGACTGGAATGAAAAACTGTTTTTT.

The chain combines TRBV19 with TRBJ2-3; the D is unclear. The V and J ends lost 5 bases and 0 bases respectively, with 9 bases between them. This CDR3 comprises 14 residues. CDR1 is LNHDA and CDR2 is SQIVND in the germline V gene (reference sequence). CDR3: CASSPRVSTDTQYF. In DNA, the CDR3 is TGTGCCAGTAGTCCCAGAGTCAGCACAGATACGCAGTATTTT.

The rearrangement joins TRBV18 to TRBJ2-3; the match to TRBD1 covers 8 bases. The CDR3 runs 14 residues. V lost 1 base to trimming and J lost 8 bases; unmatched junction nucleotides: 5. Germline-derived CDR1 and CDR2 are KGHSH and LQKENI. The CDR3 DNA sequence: TGTGCCAGCTCACCACAGGACAGGGCTGCTACGCAGTATTTT. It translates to CASSPQDRAATQYF. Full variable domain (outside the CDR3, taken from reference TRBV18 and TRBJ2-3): NAGVMQNPRHLVRRRGQEARLRCSPMKGHSHVYWYRQLPEEGLKFMVYLQKENIIDESGMPKERFSAEFPKEGPSILRIQQVVRGDSAAYFCASSPQDRAATQYFGPGTRLTVL.

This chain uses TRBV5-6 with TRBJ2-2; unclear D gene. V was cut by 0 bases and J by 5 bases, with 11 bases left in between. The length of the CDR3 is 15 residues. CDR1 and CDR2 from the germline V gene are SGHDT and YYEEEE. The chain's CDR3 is CASSLGLVGTGELFF. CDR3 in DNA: TGTGCCAGCAGCTTGGGGCTAGTTGGGACCGGGGAGCTGTTTTTT.

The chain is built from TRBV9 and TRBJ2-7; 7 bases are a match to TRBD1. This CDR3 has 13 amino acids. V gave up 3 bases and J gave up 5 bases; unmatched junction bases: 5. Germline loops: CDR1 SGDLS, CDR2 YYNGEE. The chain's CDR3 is CASSAYRGDEQYF. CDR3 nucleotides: TGTGCCAGCAGCGCATACAGGGGAGACGAGCAGTACTTC.

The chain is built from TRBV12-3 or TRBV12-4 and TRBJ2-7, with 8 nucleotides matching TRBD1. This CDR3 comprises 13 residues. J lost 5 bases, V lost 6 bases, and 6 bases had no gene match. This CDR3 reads CASRGPTGDEQYF. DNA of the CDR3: TGTGCCAGCAGGGGCCCGACAGGGGACGAGCAGTACTTC.

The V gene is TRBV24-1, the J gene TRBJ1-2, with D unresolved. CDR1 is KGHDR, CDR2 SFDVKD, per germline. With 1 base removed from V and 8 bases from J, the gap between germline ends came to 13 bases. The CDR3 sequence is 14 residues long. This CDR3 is CATSDFHLGEGYTF. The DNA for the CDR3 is TGTGCCACCAGTGATTTTCACCTTGGGGAAGGCTACACCTTC.

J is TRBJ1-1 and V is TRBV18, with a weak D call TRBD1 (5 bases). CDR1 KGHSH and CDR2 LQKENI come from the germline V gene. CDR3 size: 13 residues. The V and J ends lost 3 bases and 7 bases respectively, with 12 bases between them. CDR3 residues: CASSPQGLDEAFF. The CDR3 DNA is TGTGCCAGCTCACCCCAGGGACTCGATGAAGCTTTCTTT.

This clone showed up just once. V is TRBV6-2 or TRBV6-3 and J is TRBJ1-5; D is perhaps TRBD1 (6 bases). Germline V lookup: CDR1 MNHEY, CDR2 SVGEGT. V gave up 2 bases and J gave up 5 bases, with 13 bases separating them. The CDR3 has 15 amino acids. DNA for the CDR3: TGTGCCAGCAGTTACGTGGGGGCTCGGGATCAGCCCCAGCATTTT. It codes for CASSYVGARDQPQHF.

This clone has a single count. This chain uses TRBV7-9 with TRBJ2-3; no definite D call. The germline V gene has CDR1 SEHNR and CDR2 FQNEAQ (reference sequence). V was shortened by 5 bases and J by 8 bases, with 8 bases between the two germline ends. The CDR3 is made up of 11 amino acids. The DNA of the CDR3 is TGTGCCAGCAGCCATCCATCTACGCAGTATTTT. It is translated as CASSHPSTQYF.

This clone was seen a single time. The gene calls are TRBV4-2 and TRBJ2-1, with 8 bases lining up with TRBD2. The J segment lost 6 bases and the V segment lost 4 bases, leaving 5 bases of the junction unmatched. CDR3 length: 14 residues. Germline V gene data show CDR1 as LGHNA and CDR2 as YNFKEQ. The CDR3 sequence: CASSPAAGANEQFF. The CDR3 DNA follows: TGTGCCAGCAGCCCGGCAGCGGGAGCCAATGAGCAGTTCTTC.

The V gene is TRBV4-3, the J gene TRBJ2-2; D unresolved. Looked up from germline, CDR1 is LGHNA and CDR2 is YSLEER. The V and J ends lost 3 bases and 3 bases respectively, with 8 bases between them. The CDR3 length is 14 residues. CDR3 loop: CASSHSRHTGELFF. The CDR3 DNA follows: TGCGCCAGCAGCCACTCGAGGCACACCGGGGAGCTGTTTTTT.

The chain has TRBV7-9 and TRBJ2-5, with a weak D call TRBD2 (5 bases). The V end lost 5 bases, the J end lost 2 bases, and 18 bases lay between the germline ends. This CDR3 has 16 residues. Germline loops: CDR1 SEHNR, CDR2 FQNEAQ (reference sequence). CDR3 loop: CASSIVGAVIQETQYF. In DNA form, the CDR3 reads TGTGCCAGCAGCATCGTAGGAGCGGTTATTCAAGAGACCCAGTACTTC.

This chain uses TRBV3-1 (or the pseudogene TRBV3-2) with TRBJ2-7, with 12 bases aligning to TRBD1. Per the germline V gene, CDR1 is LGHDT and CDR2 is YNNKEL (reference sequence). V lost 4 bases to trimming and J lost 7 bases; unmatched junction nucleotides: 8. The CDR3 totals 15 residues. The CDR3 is CASSLEGTGGREQYF. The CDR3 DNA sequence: TGTGCCAGCAGCCTGGAAGGGACAGGGGGCCGAGAGCAGTACTTC.

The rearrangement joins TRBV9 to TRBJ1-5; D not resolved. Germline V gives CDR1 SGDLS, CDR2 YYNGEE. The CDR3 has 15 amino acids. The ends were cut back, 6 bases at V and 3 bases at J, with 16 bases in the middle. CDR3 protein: CASNQRGLFNQPQHF. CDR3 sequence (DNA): TGTGCCAGCAACCAAAGAGGTCTCTTCAATCAGCCCCAGCATTTT.

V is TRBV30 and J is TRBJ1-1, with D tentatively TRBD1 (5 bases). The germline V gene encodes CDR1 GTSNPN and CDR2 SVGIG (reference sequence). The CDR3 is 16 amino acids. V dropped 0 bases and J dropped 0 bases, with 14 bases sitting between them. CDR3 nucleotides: TGTGCCTGGAGTGTGTCCCCCAGGGTAATGAACACTGAAGCTTTCTTT. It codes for CAWSVSPRVMNTEAFF.

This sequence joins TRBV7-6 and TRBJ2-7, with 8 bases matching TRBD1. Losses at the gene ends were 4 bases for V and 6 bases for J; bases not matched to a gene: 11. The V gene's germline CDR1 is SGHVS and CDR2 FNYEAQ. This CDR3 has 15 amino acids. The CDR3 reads CASSSTLGQGGEQYF. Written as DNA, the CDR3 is TGTGCCAGCAGCTCAACCCTCGGACAGGGCGGCGAGCAGTACTTC.

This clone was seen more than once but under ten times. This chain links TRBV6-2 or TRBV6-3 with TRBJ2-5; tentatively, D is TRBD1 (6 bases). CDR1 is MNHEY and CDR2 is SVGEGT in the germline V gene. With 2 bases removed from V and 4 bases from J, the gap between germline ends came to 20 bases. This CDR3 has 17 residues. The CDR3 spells CASSYLRGGPVIETQYF. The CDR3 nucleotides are TGTGCCAGCAGTTACCTTAGAGGGGGTCCAGTTATAGAGACCCAGTACTTC.